This T cell receptor (beta chain) was sequenced in a study of blood T cell repertoires in COVID-19 (dated by TCRdb to 2018 to 2021). With regard to the full study: Collaborator samples came from the United States, Italy and Spain and covered acute and convalescent phases of COVID-19. The sample metadata nearly always contained a de-identified subject ID, COVID-19 status, age in years and sex. Samples were obtained from the ongoing ImmuneRACE study (first 160 participants) and from 1,254 subjects provided by 6 global collaborators. Where HLA class I and class II types were available, the types were taken from metadata supplied by the sample provider, not from assay-based typing. The repertoires were released in a freely available public database intended as a resource for research on the immune response to SARS-CoV-2. The material from the prospective study consisted of cDNA or gDNA derived from T cells, B-cell-depleted T cells, or PBMCs. The dataset comprised deeply sampled blood TCRbeta repertoires from subjects exposed to, actively infected with, or recovered from COVID-19.

The research as a whole found: Clinical and demographic metadata were provided uncurated, with the amount varying by source and participant.

One collaborating source in Seattle enrolled patients during active infection and followed them longitudinally through the course of disease. Collaborating institutions collected whole blood in K2EDTA tubes following their own protocols. For TCRbeta analysis, collaborators shipped samples as frozen whole blood, isolated PBMCs, or DNA extracted from either of those sample types. Between the V and J ends, shortened by 2 bases and 7 bases respectively, the junction contains 14 bases. Taken from the germline V gene (reference sequence), the CDR1 and CDR2 loops are GTSNPN and SVGIG. From the cysteine up to the phenylalanine, the CDR3 has a length of 13 residues. The read is trimmed to its CDR3 DNA, 39 bases read in frame from base 1. TCRbeta CDR3 regions were amplified from genomic DNA by means of the immunoSEQ Assay, a bias-controlled multiplex PCR. The study's processing was this. Within the assay, amplification of reference gene primers was used to estimate how many nucleated cells each sample contained. Sequence reads were collapsed and filtered to measure the absolute abundance of every unique TCRbeta CDR3 rearrangement. Productive Simpson clonality was computed per sample as the square root of Simpson's diversity index over productive rearrangements. The table was pulled from immuneACCESS by TCRdb, which kept in-frame rearrangements only. Such tables lose some clones; where checked, under half of the loss comes from unresolved V genes, and the rest has no known cause. D and trimming were read from the DNA, whereas the V and J calls and clone size are those reported in that table. This sample has roughly 440,000 clones in its table, and more than 70% of those were observed once. The top ten clonotypes cover around 13% of the sample.

Remarks on this clone: It lacks a known antigen. The input lacks base qualities; no much larger clone sits a single base away.

Recombination linked TRBV30 to TRBJ1-2; the D gene assignment is ambiguous. The TCR sequence derives from a woman aged 45 to 65 with COVID-19, enrolled during active disease. The sequencing sample was made of peripheral blood. The CDR3 corresponds to CAWSSGGVPGYTF. The nucleotide sequence reads TGTGCCTGGAGTTCGGGTGGAGTACCTGGCTACACCTTC.